One sample yielded the 19 T cell receptor beta chains listed below, sequenced in a study of blood T cell repertoires in COVID-19. Only in-frame clones appear in the TCRdb table, and some are missing; sequencing was by immunoSEQ multiplex PCR. The table lists approximately 150,000 clones, 85% to 90% of them singletons. The sequencing input was peripheral blood. These receptors were collected from a man between 18 and 29 years old with COVID-19, enrolled during active disease.

The V gene is TRBV5-6, the J gene TRBJ2-1; 11 bases agree with TRBD2. Germline V gene lookup returns CDR1 SGHDT and CDR2 YYEEEE. The CDR3 is 16 residues long. Trimming at V came to 0 bases and at J to 8 bases, leaving 7 bases not matched to a gene. CDR3 protein: CASSLVLAGARDEQFF. The CDR3 DNA reads as TGTGCCAGCAGCTTGGTACTAGCGGGGGCTAGGGATGAGCAGTTCTTC.

The chain uses TRBV6-6 and TRBJ2-2, with 10 bases identical to TRBD2. This CDR3 is built from 18 residues. With 7 bases clipped from V and 5 bases from J, the junction kept 16 bases outside the gene matches. Germline V gene data show CDR1 as MNHNY and CDR2 as SVGAGI (reference sequence). CDR3: CASIRYGLAGVPTGELFF. CDR3 in DNA: TGTGCCAGCATTCGATATGGGCTAGCGGGAGTTCCGACCGGGGAGCTGTTTTTT.

The CDR3 loop reads CASSLWRGEKLFF. The CDR3 DNA is TGTGCCAGCAGCTTATGGCGCGGAGAAAAACTGTTTTTT. The rearrangement uses TRBV7-3 and TRBJ1-4; D ambiguous. The V end was cut by 2 bases, the J end by 8 bases, with 9 bases between. This CDR3 contains 13 residues. CDR1 is SGHTA and CDR2 is FQGTGA in the germline V gene.

V is TRBV15 and J is TRBJ2-3; D perhaps matches TRBD2 (6 bases). Trimming removed 0 bases from V and 0 bases from J, with 7 bases in between. Germline CDR1 LNHNV, CDR2 YYDKDF (reference sequence). CDR3 length: 15 residues. CDR3 bases: TGTGCCACCAGCAGAGAGGGGGGAAGCACAGATACGCAGTATTTT. This sequence encodes CATSREGGSTDTQYF.

The chain links TRBV27 to TRBJ2-7; weak D call: TRBD1 (5 bases). Per the germline V gene, CDR1 is MNHEY and CDR2 is SMNVEV (reference sequence). CDR3 length equals 15 residues. V was pared by 0 bases and J by 2 bases, with 11 bases between. CDR3 region: CASSLSQDMPYEQYF. The CDR3 nucleotides read TGTGCCAGCAGTTTATCCCAGGACATGCCCTACGAGCAGTACTTC.

The rearrangement links TRBV7-9 to TRBJ2-7; possibly TRBD1 for D (6 bases). V was clipped by 4 bases and J by 1 base, with 20 bases between them. The germline CDR1 and CDR2 sequences are SEHNR and FQNEAQ (reference sequence). CDR3 length: 17 residues. The CDR3 DNA sequence: TGTGCCAGCAGCTACCCCCCGGTCAGGGGAGATTCCTACGAGCAGTACTTC. It specifies CASSYPPVRGDSYEQYF.

The chain links TRBV7-9 to TRBJ2-7, with D possibly matching TRBD2 (6 bases). V was clipped by 5 bases and J by 3 bases, with 17 bases between them. This CDR3 has 15 amino acids. The germline CDR1 and CDR2 sequences are SEHNR and FQNEAQ (reference sequence). The CDR3: CASSPQGGRDYEQYF. In nucleotides, the CDR3 is TGTGCCAGCAGCCCCCAAGGAGGGAGAGACTACGAGCAGTACTTC.

J is TRBJ2-3 and V is TRBV7-9, with 7 nucleotides matching TRBD1. From germline, CDR1 is SEHNR and CDR2 FQNEAQ (reference sequence). CDR3 length: 16 amino acids. V lost 5 bases, J lost 4 bases, and 12 bases stayed unmatched. CDR3 nucleotides: TGTGCCAGCAGCCCGAGACAGGGCTACACTGCAGATACGCAGTATTTT. This codes for CASSPRQGYTADTQYF.

The chain carries TRBV4-3 and TRBJ2-7; D perhaps matches TRBD2 (7 bases). CDR1 and CDR2 from the germline V gene are LGHNA and YSLEER. V lost 0 bases and J lost 1, with 13 bases in between. The CDR3 covers 16 residues. This CDR3 is CASSQDWRGGSYEQYF. CDR3 bases: TGCGCCAGCAGCCAAGATTGGAGGGGGGGATCCTACGAGCAGTACTTC.

The gene calls are TRBV30 and TRBJ1-2; 7 bases match TRBD1. CDR1 GTSNPN and CDR2 SVGIG come from the germline V gene (reference sequence). This CDR3 has 13 amino acids. V trimming: 5 bases; J trimming: 4 bases; junction bases outside the gene matches: 7. This CDR3 is CAWSAQGFYGYTF. As DNA, the CDR3 is TGTGCCTGGTCAGCACAGGGGTTCTATGGCTACACCTTC.

V and J are TRBV6-2 or TRBV6-3 and TRBJ2-5; TRBD2 matches at 10 bases. V dropped 0 bases and J dropped 1; count of bases not matched to a gene: 5. The germline V gene has CDR1 MNHEY and CDR2 SVGEGT. The CDR3 consists of 17 residues. The CDR3 DNA reads TGTGCCAGCAGTTACTCGGGACTAGCGACATCCCAAGAGACCCAGTACTTC. This translates into CASSYSGLATSQETQYF.

The rearrangement joins TRBV10-2 to TRBJ1-5, with TRBD1 identical over 8 bases. The CDR3 sequence is 13 residues long. Germline lookup yields CDR1 WSHSY and CDR2 SAAADI. Trimming at V came to 9 bases and at J to 6 bases, leaving 7 bases not matched to a gene. The CDR3 reads CASSQGAGQPQHF. The CDR3 DNA is TGCGCCAGTTCGCAGGGGGCGGGTCAGCCCCAGCATTTT.

This clone was recorded only once. DNA for the CDR3: TGTGCCAGCAGCCAAAGACTAGATCCGGGCACCGGGGAGCTGTTTTTT. This codes for CASSQRLDPGTGELFF. V gene TRBV14 combines with J gene TRBJ2-2; TRBD2 is a possible D gene (6 bases). This CDR3 has 16 amino acids. Germline V gene sequence: CDR1 SGHDN, CDR2 FVKESK. V lost 2 bases to trimming and J lost 4 bases, with 14 bases between them.

The chain combines TRBV27 with TRBJ1-1, with 9 positions matching TRBD1. CDR3 length equals 15 residues. The V gene's germline CDR1 is MNHEY and CDR2 SMNVEV (reference sequence). V was clipped by 6 bases and J by 0 bases; unmatched bases: 5. CDR3 protein: CASRITGGMNTEAFF. The CDR3 DNA reads as TGTGCCAGCAGGATAACAGGGGGCATGAACACTGAAGCTTTCTTT.

The chain combines TRBV24-1 with TRBJ2-1, with 10 bases that match TRBD2. Germline assignment: CDR1 KGHDR and CDR2 SFDVKD. The V gene end was trimmed by 6 bases and the J gene end by 8 bases; junction bases not matched to a gene: 9. The CDR3 runs to 15 residues. Here the CDR3 reads CATSYTSGKGYEQFF. DNA of the CDR3: TGTGCCACCAGTTACACTAGCGGGAAAGGGTATGAGCAGTTCTTC.

The chain recombines TRBV28 with TRBJ1-1, with TRBD1 as a possible D gene (5 bases). The CDR3 is made up of 14 amino acids. With 5 bases removed from V and 1 base from J, the gap between germline ends came to 11 bases. Per the germline V gene, CDR1 is MDHEN and CDR2 is SYDVKM. Here the CDR3 reads CASSPFDRNTEAFF. The CDR3 bases are TGTGCCAGCAGTCCCTTTGACAGGAACACTGAAGCTTTCTTT.

CDR3 nucleotides: TGTGCCTGGAGTCCCCACTCTGGGGCCAACGTCCTGACTTTC. This translates into CAWSPHSGANVLTF. The chain uses TRBV30 and TRBJ2-6; D is unresolved. The germline V gene encodes CDR1 GTSNPN and CDR2 SVGIG (reference sequence). The V gene lost 2 bases and the J gene lost 0 bases, with 5 bases spanning the gap. The CDR3 is 14 residues long. Based on the CDR3 plus reference TRBV30 and TRBJ2-6, the full variable domain is SQTIHQWPATLVQPVGSPLSLECTVEGTSNPNLYWYRQAAGRGLQLLFYSVGIGQISSEVPQNLSASRPQDRQFILSSKKLLLSDSGFYLCAWSPHSGANVLTFGAGSRLTVL.

This clone was picked up a small number of times. V and J are TRBV19 and TRBJ2-1; no firm D call. This CDR3 is built from 13 residues. Germline loops: CDR1 LNHDA, CDR2 SQIVND (reference sequence). V was shortened by 2 bases and J by 3 bases, with 5 bases between the two germline ends. The CDR3 nucleotides are TGTGCCAGTAGTATAATCGTCTACAATGAGCAGTTCTTC. The encoded protein is CASSIIVYNEQFF. Based on the CDR3 plus reference TRBV19 and TRBJ2-1, the full variable domain is DGGITQSPKYLFRKEGQNVTLSCEQNLNHDAMYWYRQDPGQGLRLIYYSQIVNDFQKGDIAEGYSVSREKKESFPLTVTSAQKNPTAFYLCASSIIVYNEQFFGPGTRLTVL.

V is TRBV5-1 and J is TRBJ2-3; 8 bases are a match to TRBD1. V was clipped by 1 base and J by 5 bases; unmatched bases: 6. The CDR3 is 15 residues long. CDR1 is SGHRS, CDR2 YFSETQ, per germline. CDR3 loop: CASSLPGQGEDTQYF. The CDR3 bases are TGCGCCAGCAGCTTGCCCGGACAGGGCGAAGATACGCAGTATTTT.